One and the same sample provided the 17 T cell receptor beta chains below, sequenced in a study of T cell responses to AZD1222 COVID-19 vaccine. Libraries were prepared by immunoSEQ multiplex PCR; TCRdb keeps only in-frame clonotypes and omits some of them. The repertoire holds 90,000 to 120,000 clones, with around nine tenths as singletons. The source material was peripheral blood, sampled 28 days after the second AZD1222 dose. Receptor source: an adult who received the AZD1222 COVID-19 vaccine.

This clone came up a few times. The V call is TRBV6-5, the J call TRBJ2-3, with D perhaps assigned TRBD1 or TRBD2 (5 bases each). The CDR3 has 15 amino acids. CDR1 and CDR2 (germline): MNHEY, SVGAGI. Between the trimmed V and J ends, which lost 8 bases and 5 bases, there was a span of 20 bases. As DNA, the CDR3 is TGTGCCAGCTACCCCACAGGCGTTGGGGGAGATACGCAGTATTTT. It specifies CASYPTGVGGDTQYF.

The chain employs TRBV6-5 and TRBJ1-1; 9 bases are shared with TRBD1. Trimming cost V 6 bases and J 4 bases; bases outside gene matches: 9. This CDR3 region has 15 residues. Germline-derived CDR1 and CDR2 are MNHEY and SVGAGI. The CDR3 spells CASRVQGAMVTEAFF. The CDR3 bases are TGTGCCAGCAGGGTACAGGGGGCGATGGTCACTGAAGCTTTCTTT.

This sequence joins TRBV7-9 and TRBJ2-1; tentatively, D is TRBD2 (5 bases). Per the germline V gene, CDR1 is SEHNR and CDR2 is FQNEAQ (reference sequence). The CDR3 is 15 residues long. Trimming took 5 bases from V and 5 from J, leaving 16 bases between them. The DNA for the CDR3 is TGTGCCAGCAGCAACACCACTAGTTTCGACAATGAGCAGTTCTTC. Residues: CASSNTTSFDNEQFF.

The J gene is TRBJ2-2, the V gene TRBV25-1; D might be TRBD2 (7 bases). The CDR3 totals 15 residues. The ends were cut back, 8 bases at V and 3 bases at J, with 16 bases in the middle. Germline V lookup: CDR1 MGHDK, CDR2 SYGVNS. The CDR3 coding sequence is TGTGCCAGCGGGGGGCGGACTAGAGACACCGGGGAGCTGTTTTTT. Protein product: CASGGRTRDTGELFF.

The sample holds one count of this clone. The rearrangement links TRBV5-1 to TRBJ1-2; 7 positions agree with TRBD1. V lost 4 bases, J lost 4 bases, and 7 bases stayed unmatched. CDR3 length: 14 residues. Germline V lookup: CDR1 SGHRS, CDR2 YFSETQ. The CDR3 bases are TGCGCCAGCAGCAACGACAGGGTCGGCTATGGCTACACCTTC. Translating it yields CASSNDRVGYGYTF.

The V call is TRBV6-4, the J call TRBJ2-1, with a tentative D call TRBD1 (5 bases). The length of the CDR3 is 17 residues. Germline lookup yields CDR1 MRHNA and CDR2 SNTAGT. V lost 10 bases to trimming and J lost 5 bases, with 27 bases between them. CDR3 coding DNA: TGTGCCACCCGAAACAGGAGCCCGCCATTCCGCAACAATGAGCAGTTCTTC. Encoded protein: CATRNRSPPFRNNEQFF.

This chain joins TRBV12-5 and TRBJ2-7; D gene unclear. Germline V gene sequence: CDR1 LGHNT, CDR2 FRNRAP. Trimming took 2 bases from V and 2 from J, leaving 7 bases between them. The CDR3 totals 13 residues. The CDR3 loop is CASGLSDTYEQYF. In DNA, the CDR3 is TGTGCTAGTGGTTTGTCTGATACCTACGAGCAGTACTTC.

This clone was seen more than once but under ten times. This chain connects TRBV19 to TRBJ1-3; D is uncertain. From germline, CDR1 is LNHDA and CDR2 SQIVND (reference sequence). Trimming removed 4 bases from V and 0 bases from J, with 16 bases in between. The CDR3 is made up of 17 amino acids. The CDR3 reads CASSRLGAGDSGNTIYF. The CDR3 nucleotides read TGTGCCAGTAGTAGGCTCGGTGCAGGCGACTCTGGAAACACCATATATTTT.

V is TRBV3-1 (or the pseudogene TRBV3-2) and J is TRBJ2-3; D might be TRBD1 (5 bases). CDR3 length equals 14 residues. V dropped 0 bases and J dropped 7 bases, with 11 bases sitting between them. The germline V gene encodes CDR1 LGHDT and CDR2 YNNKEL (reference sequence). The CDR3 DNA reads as TGTGCCAGCAGCCAAGACTCACAGGCGAATACGCAGTATTTT. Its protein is CASSQDSQANTQYF.

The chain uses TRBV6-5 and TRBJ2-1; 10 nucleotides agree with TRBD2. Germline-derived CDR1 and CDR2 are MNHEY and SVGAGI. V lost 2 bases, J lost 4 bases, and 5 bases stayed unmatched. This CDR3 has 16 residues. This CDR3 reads CASSYAGLAQYNEQFF. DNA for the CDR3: TGTGCCAGCAGTTACGCGGGACTAGCGCAATACAATGAGCAGTTCTTC.

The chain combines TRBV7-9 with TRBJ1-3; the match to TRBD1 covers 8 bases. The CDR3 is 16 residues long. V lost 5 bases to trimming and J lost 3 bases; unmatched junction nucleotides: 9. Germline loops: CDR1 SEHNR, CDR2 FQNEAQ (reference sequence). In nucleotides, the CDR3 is TGTGCCAGCAGCCTCGGGACAGGTGGTATTGGAAACACCATATATTTT. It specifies CASSLGTGGIGNTIYF.

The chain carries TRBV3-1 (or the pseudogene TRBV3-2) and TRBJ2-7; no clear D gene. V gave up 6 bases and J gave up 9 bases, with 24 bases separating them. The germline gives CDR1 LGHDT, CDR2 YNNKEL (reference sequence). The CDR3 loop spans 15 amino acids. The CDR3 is CASSPPMSAPIGQYF. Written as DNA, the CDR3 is TGTGCCAGCAGTCCTCCGATGAGTGCCCCAATAGGGCAGTACTTC.

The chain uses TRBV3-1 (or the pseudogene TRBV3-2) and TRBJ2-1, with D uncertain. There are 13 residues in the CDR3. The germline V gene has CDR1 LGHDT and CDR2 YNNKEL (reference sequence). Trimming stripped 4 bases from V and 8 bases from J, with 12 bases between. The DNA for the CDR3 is TGTGCCAGCAGCCGCATAAAACTGGATGAGCAGTTCTTC. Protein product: CASSRIKLDEQFF.

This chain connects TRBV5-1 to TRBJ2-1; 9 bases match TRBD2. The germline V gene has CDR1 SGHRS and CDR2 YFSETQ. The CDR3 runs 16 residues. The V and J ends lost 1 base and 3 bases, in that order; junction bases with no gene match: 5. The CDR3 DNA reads TGCGCCAGCAGCTTGTCTAGCGGGGATAGCTACAATGAGCAGTTCTTC. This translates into CASSLSSGDSYNEQFF.

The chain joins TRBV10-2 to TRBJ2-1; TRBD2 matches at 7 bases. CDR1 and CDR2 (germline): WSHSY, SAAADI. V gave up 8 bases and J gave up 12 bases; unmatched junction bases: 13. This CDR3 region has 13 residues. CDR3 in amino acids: CASRGEGPPRQFF. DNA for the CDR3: TGCGCCAGCCGTGGGGAGGGCCCACCCCGGCAGTTCTTC.

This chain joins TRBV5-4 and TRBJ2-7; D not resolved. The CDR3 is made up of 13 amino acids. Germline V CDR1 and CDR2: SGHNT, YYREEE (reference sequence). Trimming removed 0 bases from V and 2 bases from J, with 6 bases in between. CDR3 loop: CASSLDSTYEQYF. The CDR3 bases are TGTGCCAGCAGCTTGGACAGTACCTACGAGCAGTACTTC. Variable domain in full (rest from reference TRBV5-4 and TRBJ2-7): ETGVTQSPTHLIKTRGQQVTLRCSSQSGHNTVSWYQQALGQGPQFIFQYYREEENGRGNFPPRFSGLQFPNYSSELNVNALELDDSALYLCASSLDSTYEQYFGPGTRLTVT.

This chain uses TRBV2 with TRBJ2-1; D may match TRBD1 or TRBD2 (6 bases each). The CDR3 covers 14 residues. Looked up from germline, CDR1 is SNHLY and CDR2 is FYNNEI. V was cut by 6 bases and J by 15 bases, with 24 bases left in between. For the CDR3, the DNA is TGTGCCAGCAGGGGGAGGACAGCCGACCCCGGTGGGTTCTTC. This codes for CASRGRTADPGGFF.